The present entry profiles one T cell receptor beta chain with its context. Its antigen remains unknown. Terminally differentiated effector memory CD45RA+ cells were left out of the naive CD8 fraction, which was CD45RO-negative and positively selected for CCR7. Only in-frame clones appear in the TCRdb table, and some are missing; sequencing was by immunoSEQ multiplex PCR. The table has about 2 million clones, less than 95% seen once. The sample belongs to a study of shared clonotypes between healthy human individuals. The CDR3 spans 16 residues. V gave up 4 bases and J gave up 5 bases; unmatched junction bases: 9. Germline CDR1 is SGHRS and CDR2 is YFSETQ. Study-wide findings and caveats: Collection of samples was limited to blood; tissue repertoires likely differ. Non-shared clonotypes had lower generation probabilities than those shared by all four donors.

This clonotype originated in a man aged 18 to 30 in good health. The chain links TRBV5-1 to TRBJ2-7; 13 nucleotides match TRBD2. The sequenced sample was naive CD8+ T cells sorted from blood. CDR3 region: CASSPELAGGPHEQYF. CDR3 coding DNA: TGCGCCAGCAGCCCCGAACTAGCGGGAGGGCCCCACGAGCAGTACTTC.